This T cell receptor beta chain was documented in a study of shared clonotypes between healthy human individuals (dated by TCRdb to the early 2020s). Background on the whole study: The cohort comprised a couple of women and a few men aged 18 to 49 years. For each donor, CD4 naive and CD4 memory were each run on three plates, CD8 naive on two plates, and CD8 memory on one plate. Libraries were prepared and TCR repertoires were sequenced by different laboratories using diverse techniques, in order to increase sequencing depth and limit assay-specific biases. Per donor, leukapheresis produced somewhere between about 0.94 and 10 billion PBMCs. The study deeply sequenced blood TCR repertoires of about five healthy adults to estimate repertoire size and the extent of clonotype sharing between individuals. What the research found in general, with its limitations: The genetic and exposure-history diversity represented was limited by the small number of donors. Only blood was sampled, and tissue TCR repertoires likely differ from those in blood. Compared with non-shared clonotypes, clonotypes shared by all four sorted-subset donors had higher generation probabilities. Even with the large sequencing depth, rarefaction of the sorted-subset datasets indicated that sequencing was incomplete. Naive subsets generally had larger estimated clonotype richness than memory subsets. Pairwise subsampling indicated that sequencing depth was expected to affect the degree of clonotype sharing among donors. When several donors were compared, the shared fraction of clonotypes was 5% to 6.5% for naive CD4, 3.5% to 4% for naive CD8, 2.3% for memory CD4, and 0.35% to 0.5% for memory CD8.

Concerning this clone: Its antigen is currently not known. Base qualities are missing; no much larger clone stands one base away.

CD8 naive samples were CD45RO-negative cells positively selected for CCR7, giving a CD45RA+CCR7+ population that excluded TemRA cells. Healthy HIV-negative adults with no recently reported acute infections or vaccinations were included as donors. All donors were Caucasian adults living in Nashville, Tennessee, USA. Blood was obtained by leukapheresis, after which PBMCs were separated by Ficoll-Histopaque density gradient centrifugation and cryopreserved in liquid nitrogen vapor phase. Analytical flow cytometry was used to check the purity and quantity of every magnetically sorted T cell population. Each sorted fraction had its genomic DNA isolated and then quantified by UV absorbance on a Nanodrop 2000c. TCR CDR3 regions were amplified from genomic DNA by multiplex PCR using the deep immunoSEQ assay. Genomic DNA extracted from each cell subset was distributed evenly over all wells of several immunoSEQ 96-well plates, and each plate served as one replicate. For sorted subsets, around 200 ng genomic DNA, equal to 30,000 to 35,000 T cell genomes, was loaded into each replicate PCR. The purified libraries were quantified using a Qubit 3.0 fluorometer, sized with a Bioanalyzer 2100, and then quantified again using the KAPA Library Quantification kit. A separate single-read 150-cycle Illumina NextSeq 550 flow cell was used to sequence each immunoSEQ 96-well plate. In the source study's methods: Because the immunoSEQ output included only junctional sequences and no quality scores, the filtering could not be the same as the filtering used for full-length reads. Sequences were annotated with PyIR, a Python wrapper for IgBLAST v1.9, and V/J genes and CDR3 were assigned using IMGT germline references. Reads with weak V/J assignments (E-value above 1e-6), missing CDR3, stop codons, out-of-frame junctions, or ambiguous translated residues were removed. V3J clonotypes were defined by identical inferred V gene, J gene, and CDR3 amino acid sequence. The percentage overlap between two repertoires was calculated by dividing the number of shared unique clonotypes by the size of the smaller repertoire. Repertoire richness was assessed with RTK rarefaction, the Chao1 estimator, and Recon v2.1 estimates of unobserved clonotypes. Generation probabilities were computed with OLGA for all TCRbeta clonotypes obtained by the gDNA method from several donors. TCRdb took this table from immuneACCESS and kept in-frame rearrangements with V and J called. Such tables lack part of the clones; where checked against another copy, unresolved V genes explain under half of the gap, and the rest is unexplained. Clone size and V and J calls were adopted from that table, with D and trimming inferred from the DNA. This sample is represented by around 2,100,000 clones; about 95% of them were singletons. Clones ranked in the top ten supply less than 1.5% of the sample.

From its cysteine to its phenylalanine, the CDR3 spans 17 amino acids. The only DNA kept is the CDR3, 51 bases in frame from the first base. Cut back by 5 bases and 5 bases, the V and J ends lie 24 bases apart. The germline V gene yields SNHLY for CDR1 and FYNNEI for CDR2. Material: naive CD8+ T cells sorted from blood. What the cell subset or site label conveys for this sample: CD45RA+CCR7+. This receptor was identified in a man between 18 and 35 years old in good health. The chain joins TRBV2 to TRBJ1-2; a tentative D call is TRBD1 (5 bases match). The CDR3: CASSSDLSLTGLYGYTF. The sequenced DNA is TGTGCCAGCAGTTCGGACCTCTCCTTAACGGGGCTATATGGCTACACCTTC.